A selection of T cell receptor beta chains follows, all from one sample in a study of cytomegalovirus exposure and HLA in healthy donors. Repertoires were generated with immunoSEQ multiplex PCR, while TCRdb's copy carries only in-frame clones and drops some. The sample includes 110,000 or so clones, roughly three quarters seen only once; the top ten take approximately 12%. Sequenced sample: PBMCs. These receptors all come from a woman between 40 and 50 years old in good health and CMV-seropositive. CDR3s include the opening cysteine and the closing phenylalanine or tryptophan. Fields, in order: J gene, D gene, clone size, V gene, CDR3 protein, CDR3 DNA. D genes are given only for firm matches. Size tells how often a clone was seen (once, few, many) or the class of an expanded clone, and some rows leave it out.

TRBJ1-5 | - | - | TRBV2 | CASSVRGGNQPQHF | TGTGCCAGCAGTGTCCGTGGGGGGAATCAGCCCCAGCATTTT
TRBJ2-7 | - | - | TRBV6-6 | CASTSGAYEQYF | TGTGCCAGCACTTCGGGGGCCTACGAGCAGTACTTC
TRBJ2-7 | TRBD1 | - | TRBV6-5 | CASRGAGTGNSEQYF | TGTGCCAGCAGGGGGGCCGGGACAGGGAATAGCGAGCAGTACTTC
TRBJ1-2 | - | - | TRBV6-1 | CASSEAPSYGYTF | TGTGCCAGCAGTGAAGCACCCAGTTATGGCTACACCTTC
TRBJ2-5 | TRBD2 | - | TRBV5-1 | CASSKSGVETQYF | TGCGCCAGCAGCAAAAGCGGGGTAGAGACCCAGTACTTC
TRBJ2-3 | TRBD2 | - | TRBV7-2 | CASSIQRGVTDTQYF | TGTGCCAGCAGTATCCAGCGGGGAGTGACAGATACGCAGTATTTT
TRBJ1-2 | - | - | TRBV23-1 | CASGRGRIPYGYTF | TGCGCCAGCGGCCGTGGCCGCATTCCTTATGGCTACACCTTC
TRBJ2-5 | - | - | TRBV18 | CASSPERETQYF | TGTGCCAGCTCACCAGAGAGGGAGACCCAGTACTTC
TRBJ1-5 | TRBD1 | - | TRBV4-1 | CASSRRRQGDNQPQHF | TGCGCCAGCAGCCGCCGGAGACAGGGAGATAATCAGCCCCAGCATTTT
TRBJ1-3 | - | - | TRBV29-1 | CSVSSVRQDSGNTIYF | TGCAGCGTGTCTTCGGTCAGACAGGACTCTGGAAACACCATATATTTT
TRBJ2-5 | - | once | TRBV4-2 | CASSRGGAPEETQYF | TGTGCCAGCAGCCGGGGGGGGGCCCCAGAAGAGACCCAGTACTTC
TRBJ2-5 | TRBD2 | - | TRBV5-1 | CASSLPSGGIQETQYF | TGCGCCAGCAGCTTGCCTAGCGGGGGGATCCAAGAGACCCAGTACTTC
TRBJ2-7 | TRBD2 | once | TRBV7-6 | CASSPLAGVYEQYF | TGTGCCAGCAGCCCACTAGCGGGGGTATACGAGCAGTACTTC
TRBJ2-5 | TRBD2 | - | TRBV6-5 | CASSVGGSETQYF | TGTGCCAGCAGCGTCGGGGGGAGTGAGACCCAGTACTTC
TRBJ2-7 | - | - | TRBV5-1 | CASSLGGAGGSYEQYF | TGCGCCAGCAGCTTAGGCGGGGCAGGGGGCTCCTACGAGCAGTACTTC
TRBJ1-1 | TRBD1 | few | TRBV30 | CAWIRTGGTEAFF | TGTGCCTGGATAAGGACAGGGGGGACTGAAGCTTTCTTT
TRBJ1-2 | TRBD1 | - | TRBV5-6 | CASLRGQRLDYGYTF | TGTGCCAGCCTTAGGGGACAGAGGCTAGACTATGGCTACACCTTC
TRBJ2-6 | - | - | TRBV27 | CASSLAGSGANVLTF | TGTGCCAGCAGTTTAGCGGGCTCTGGGGCCAACGTCCTGACTTTC